The 27 T cell receptor beta chains presented below share a single source sample, sequenced in a study of CD8+CD57+ T cells in acquired aplastic anemia. It was patients with CD8+CD57+ cell expansion by flow cytometry who were chosen for sequencing. Template material for TCR beta VDJ and CDR3 profiling consisted of genomic DNA. TCRdb re-called the reads with MiXCR, one entry per CDR3 protein. The sample holds some 180,000 distinct CDR3 sequences, 45% to 60% seen once. Material for sequencing was sorted CD4+, CD8+, or CD8+CD57+ T cells (not recorded which) from PBMCs. The receptors originated from a human donor with aplastic anemia.

This clonotype has ten or more counts. The V and J genes are TRBV20-1 and TRBJ2-5; 15 bases agree with TRBD2. In germline, CDR1 is DFQATT, CDR2 SNEGSKA (reference sequence). The V gene end was trimmed by 1 base and the J gene end by 0 bases; junction bases not matched to a gene: 15. The CDR3 length is 21 residues. The CDR3 here is CSARGWGTSGGRHVNQETQYF. CDR3 coding DNA: TGCAGTGCTAGAGGATGGGGGACTAGCGGGGGGCGACATGTTAACCAAGAGACCCAGTACTTC.

This sequence joins TRBV15 and TRBJ2-7; 13 bases agree with TRBD2. Germline CDR1 is LNHNV and CDR2 is YYDKDF (reference sequence). V gave up 0 bases and J gave up 3 bases; unmatched junction bases: 2. This CDR3 is built from 16 residues. Here the CDR3 reads CATSRDRLAGGYEQYF. CDR3 coding DNA: TGTGCCACCAGCAGAGATCGACTAGCGGGGGGCTACGAGCAGTACTTC.

About this clonotype itself: The limits of the CDR3 on the DNA are not certain, so only TCRdb's listed CDR3 is given. The J gene is TRBJ2-7, the V gene TRBV29-1; the D call TRBD2 from the table was never checked on the DNA. Germline lookup yields CDR1 SQVTM and CDR2 ANQGSEA. With termini counted, the CDR3 has 11 amino acids. This CDR3 reads CSVAIGTPLYF.

This clonotype was observed many times. This chain connects TRBV5-1 to TRBJ2-1; tentatively, D is TRBD2 (5 bases). The CDR3 length is 13 residues. Germline lookup yields CDR1 SGHRS and CDR2 YFSETQ. The V and J ends lost 1 base and 8 bases respectively, with 10 bases between them. In DNA form, the CDR3 reads TGCGCCAGCAGCTTGCGGGGTTTCGATGAGCAGTTCTTC. Amino acid sequence: CASSLRGFDEQFF.

The V gene is TRBV6-1, the J gene TRBJ1-3; 9 bases align to TRBD1. Germline-derived CDR1 and CDR2 are MNHNS and SASEGT. With 6 bases clipped from V and 3 bases from J, the junction kept 15 bases outside the gene matches. The CDR3 is 18 amino acids. In DNA, the CDR3 is TGTGCCAGCAGACAAACTGGGACAGGGATTTGGGGTGGAAACACCATATATTTT. It encodes CASRQTGTGIWGGNTIYF.

The chain has TRBV5-1 and TRBJ1-1, with 8 bases that match TRBD1. This CDR3 region has 18 residues. Looked up from germline, CDR1 is SGHRS and CDR2 is YFSETQ. V trimming: 4 bases; J trimming: 5 bases; junction bases outside the gene matches: 19. This CDR3 is CASSPGRWTGLRGTEAFF. CDR3 nucleotide sequence: TGCGCCAGCAGCCCGGGAAGATGGACAGGGCTGAGAGGAACTGAAGCTTTCTTT.

This chain links TRBV29-1 with TRBJ1-1; 7 nucleotides match TRBD1. Germline V gene lookup returns CDR1 SQVTM and CDR2 ANQGSEA. The CDR3 spans 13 residues. With V trimmed by 7 bases and J by 5 bases, 10 bases remained unmatched. CDR3 protein: CSARGGPGTEAFF. CDR3 bases: TGCAGCGCTAGAGGGGGCCCAGGGACTGAAGCTTTCTTT.

This clonotype was found once. A much larger clone sits a single nucleotide away, making a read error possible. CDR3 residues: CASSFVRLPDTEAFF. The CDR3, as DNA: TGTGCCAGCAGTTTCGTCCGACTCCCGGACACTGAAGCTTTCTTT. The rearrangement links TRBV12-3 or TRBV12-4 to TRBJ1-1, with D uncertain. V lost 3 bases and J 3 bases, leaving 14 bases between the germline ends. The CDR3 runs 15 residues.

This clonotype was observed a few times. The chain uses TRBV5-1 and TRBJ2-3; the D gene is possibly TRBD2 (6 bases). This CDR3 is 15 amino acids long. From germline, CDR1 is SGHRS and CDR2 YFSETQ. V lost 4 bases and J lost 1, with 13 bases in between. The CDR3 region has the DNA TGCGCCAGCAGCCCCGGAGGGGTCCGCACAGATACGCAGTATTTT. It codes for CASSPGGVRTDTQYF.

This chain joins TRBV7-9 and TRBJ1-5; D not certain. Germline V gene data show CDR1 as SEHNR and CDR2 as FQNEAQ (reference sequence). CDR3 length: 13 residues. V shed 2 bases and J shed 5 bases, with 7 bases lying between them. The CDR3 coding sequence is TGTGCCAGCAGCTTACGGGAGGATCAGCCCCAGCATTTT. Its translation is CASSLREDQPQHF.

V is TRBV15 and J is TRBJ2-7, with 8 bases aligning to TRBD2. This CDR3 region has 13 residues. V shed 5 bases and J 5 bases; nucleotides not matched to a gene: 5. Germline V lookup: CDR1 LNHNV, CDR2 YYDKDF (reference sequence). The CDR3 is CATSLGLADEQYF. For the CDR3, the DNA is TGTGCCACCAGCTTAGGACTAGCAGACGAGCAGTACTTC.

The count of this clonotype is one. A much larger clone sits a single nucleotide away, making a read error possible. The V and J genes are TRBV5-1 and TRBJ1-4; 7 nucleotides agree with TRBD1. The germline CDR1 and CDR2 sequences are SGHRS and YFSETQ. There are 15 residues in the CDR3. In nucleotides, the CDR3 is TGCGCCAGCAGCCTCGCGGACAGGTCTAGTGAAAAACTGTCTTTT. Protein sequence: CASSLADRSSEKLSF.

This clonotype turned up a few times. Just one base apart from a much larger clone, this may be a read error. The V and J genes are TRBV20-1 and TRBJ2-7; the match to TRBD1 covers 9 bases. The V gene end was trimmed by 0 bases and the J gene end by 6 bases; junction bases not matched to a gene: 12. CDR1 and CDR2 (germline): DFQATT, SNEGSKA (reference sequence). This CDR3 has 16 amino acids. In DNA form, the CDR3 reads TGCAGTGCTAGAGACTCCGCCCGGGACAGGGCACCCGAGCAGTACTTC. Its translation is CSARDSARDRAPEQYF.

V gene TRBV28 combines with J gene TRBJ2-2; D gene ambiguous. V gave up 7 bases and J gave up 1 base, with 10 bases separating them. The CDR3 is 14 amino acids. The germline V gene encodes CDR1 MDHEN and CDR2 SYDVKM. CDR3 amino acids: CASNRAVNTGELFF. DNA for the CDR3: TGTGCCAGCAATCGGGCAGTGAACACCGGGGAGCTGTTTTTT. Combining the CDR3 with reference TRBV28 and TRBJ2-2 gives the whole variable domain DVKVTQSSRYLVKRTGEKVFLECVQDMDHENMFWYRQDPGLGLRLIYFSYDVKMKEKGDIPEGYSVSREKKERFSLILESASTNQTSMYLCASNRAVNTGELFFGEGSRLTVL.

The rearrangement links TRBV12-3 or TRBV12-4 to TRBJ2-5; the match to TRBD2 covers 7 bases. V was pared by 3 bases and J by 5 bases, with 3 bases of the junction left unmatched. CDR3 size: 13 residues. The CDR3 is CASSLSGVETQYF. CDR3 sequence (DNA): TGTGCCAGCAGTTTGAGCGGGGTGGAGACCCAGTACTTC.

The rearrangement uses TRBV3-1 and TRBJ2-6; D uncertain. Germline values: CDR1 LGHDT, CDR2 YNNKEL (reference sequence). The CDR3 covers 16 residues. V lost 2 bases and J lost 0, with 8 bases in between. CDR3 protein: CASSQSLGSGANVLTF. As DNA, the CDR3 is TGTGCCAGCAGCCAAAGTCTCGGCTCTGGGGCCAACGTCCTGACTTTC.

This clonotype was seen a handful of times. The J gene is TRBJ1-5, the V gene TRBV6-1, with 8 bases matching TRBD1. Germline loops: CDR1 MNHNS, CDR2 SASEGT. The CDR3 has 14 residues. The junction had 3 bases not matched to a gene; V was cut back by 2 bases and J by 6 bases. DNA for the CDR3: TGTGCCAGCAGTGAAATACAGGGGGTTCAGCCCCAGCATTTT. Its translation is CASSEIQGVQPQHF.

This chain links TRBV19 with TRBJ2-7; D might be TRBD1 (6 bases). CDR3 size: 13 residues. Germline-derived CDR1 and CDR2 are LNHDA and SQIVND (reference sequence). The V end was cut by 6 bases, the J end by 4 bases, with 13 bases between. CDR3 in DNA: TGTGCCAGTAGACACAGGGAATCATACGAGCAGTACTTC. It is translated as CASRHRESYEQYF.

This rearrangement joins TRBV29-1 to TRBJ2-3; 10 nucleotides agree with TRBD1. Unmatched junction bases numbered 11, after V lost 6 bases and J lost 8 bases. Per germline, CDR1 SQVTM and CDR2 ANQGSEA. The CDR3 loop spans 14 amino acids. CDR3 sequence reads: CSVEGQGIGGTQYF. Written as DNA, the CDR3 is TGCAGCGTCGAGGGACAGGGGATAGGAGGTACGCAGTATTTT.

There are a few counts of this clonotype. V gene TRBV15 combines with J gene TRBJ2-7; D assignment may be TRBD1 or TRBD2 (5 bases each). From germline, CDR1 is LNHNV and CDR2 YYDKDF (reference sequence). CDR3 length equals 13 residues. V gave up 1 base and J gave up 4 bases, with 8 bases separating them. CDR3: CATSRAGTYEQYF. The CDR3 nucleotides are TGTGCCACCAGCAGAGCAGGGACGTACGAGCAGTACTTC.

The chain carries TRBV7-9 and TRBJ2-7; D not resolved. Between the trimmed V and J ends, which lost 2 bases and 0 bases, there was a span of 5 bases. Germline CDR1 SEHNR, CDR2 FQNEAQ (reference sequence). The CDR3 loop spans 13 amino acids. The CDR3 loop reads CASSLPTSYEQYF. The CDR3 DNA is TGTGCCAGCAGCTTACCTACCTCCTACGAGCAGTACTTC. Filled out from reference TRBV7-9 and TRBJ2-7, the complete variable domain reads DTGVSQNPRHKITKRGQNVTFRCDPISEHNRLYWYRQTLGQGPEFLTYFQNEAQLEKSRLLSDRFSAERPKGSFSTLEIQRTEQGDSAMYLCASSLPTSYEQYFGPGTRLTVT.

V usage is TRBV29-1 and J usage is TRBJ2-7, with 9 bases identical to TRBD1. CDR3 size: 15 residues. The J segment lost 6 bases and the V segment lost 3 bases, leaving 12 bases of the junction unmatched. Per the germline V gene, CDR1 is SQVTM and CDR2 is ANQGSEA. The CDR3: CSVDWSGQGGLEQYF. In DNA form, the CDR3 reads TGCAGCGTTGATTGGTCGGGACAGGGAGGCCTCGAGCAGTACTTC.

The V call is TRBV11-2, the J call TRBJ2-3, with D possibly being TRBD1 or TRBD2 (5 bases each). The germline gives CDR1 SGHAT, CDR2 FQNNGV. The V end was cut by 8 bases, the J end by 4 bases, with 25 bases between. The CDR3 covers 17 residues. The chain's CDR3 is CASRIDRGAPNSDTQYF. The CDR3 DNA sequence: TGTGCCAGCCGGATCGACAGAGGGGCGCCGAATTCAGATACGCAGTATTTT.

This clonotype has ten or more counts. The rearrangement joins TRBV5-1 to TRBJ1-6; tentative D call: TRBD1 (5 bases). The CDR3 has 14 residues. V lost 3 bases and J 8 bases, leaving 12 bases between the germline ends. In germline, CDR1 is SGHRS, CDR2 YFSETQ. This CDR3 reads CASSWDAWDSPLHF. The DNA of the CDR3 is TGCGCCAGCAGCTGGGACGCCTGGGATTCACCCCTCCACTTT.

V gene TRBV3-1 combines with J gene TRBJ1-2; D not resolved. V was shortened by 4 bases and J by 8 bases, with 14 bases between the two germline ends. CDR1 and CDR2 from the germline V gene are LGHDT and YNNKEL (reference sequence). The CDR3 runs 13 residues. As DNA, the CDR3 is TGTGCCAGCAGCCTTAACCTTTTAACCGGCTACACCTTC. Translated, it gives CASSLNLLTGYTF.

For this clonotype: Relative to the germline gene, one junction end is altered; a read error may explain this. This chain links TRBV29-1 with TRBJ1-2, with D unresolved. Per the germline V gene, CDR1 is SQVTM and CDR2 is ANQGSEA. This CDR3 contains 12 residues. The CDR3 region has the DNA TGCAGCGTTGTAAGGGTGAACTATGGCTGCACCTTC. Translated, it gives CSVVRVNYGCTF.

This clonotype has ten or more counts. The chain links TRBV7-9 to TRBJ2-3; no reliable D call. The CDR3 is made up of 13 amino acids. Germline V gives CDR1 SEHNR, CDR2 FQNEAQ (reference sequence). V dropped 7 bases and J dropped 6 bases, with 14 bases sitting between them. For the CDR3, the DNA is TGTGCCAGCATGCTTGCCGAGGTGGATACGCAGTATTTT. This gives the protein CASMLAEVDTQYF.